These 16 T cell receptor beta chains originate from one sample sequenced in a study of T cell responses to AZD1222 COVID-19 vaccine. Produced via immunoSEQ multiplex PCR; TCRdb's table is partial and in-frame only. The profile shows about 140,000 clones, around 92% of them singletons. The material was peripheral blood, obtained on day 0 of AZD1222 vaccination. These receptor sequences come from an adult in good health.

The CDR3 bases are TGTGCCAGCAGTGACTCAGCGGGAGCAGGAGATACGCAGTATTTT. This codes for CASSDSAGAGDTQYF. The chain uses TRBV6-4 and TRBJ2-3, with 8 bases fitting TRBD2. The junction had 4 bases not matched to a gene; V was cut back by 0 bases and J by 5 bases. Germline values: CDR1 MRHNA, CDR2 SNTAGT. The CDR3 extends over 15 amino acids.

The chain is built from TRBV28 and TRBJ1-1; 7 bases fit TRBD1. The CDR3 is made up of 14 amino acids. Germline V lookup: CDR1 MDHEN, CDR2 SYDVKM. V shed 8 bases, J shed 1 base, and the junction held 7 bases outside the gene matches. In nucleotides, the CDR3 is TGTGCCAGCCTATGGGAGGGGGCGAACACTGAAGCTTTCTTT. This sequence encodes CASLWEGANTEAFF.

This chain links TRBV11-1 with TRBJ2-7, with 11 bases that match TRBD2. Trimming removed 5 bases from V and 2 bases from J; junction bases left unmatched: 5. The CDR3 spans 15 residues. The germline V gene encodes CDR1 SGHAT and CDR2 FQDESV (reference sequence). The CDR3 DNA is TGTGCCAGCAGCGCCACTAGCGGGGGAACCTACGAGCAGTACTTC. Protein: CASSATSGGTYEQYF.

The CDR3 loop is CASSQQGTGNTIYF. The CDR3 nucleotides read TGTGCCAGTAGTCAACAGGGCACTGGAAACACCATATATTTT. This chain links TRBV19 with TRBJ1-3; weak D call: TRBD1 (6 bases). In germline, CDR1 is LNHDA, CDR2 SQIVND (reference sequence). The CDR3 is made up of 14 amino acids. The germline V and J ends were trimmed by 5 bases and 2 bases, with 10 bases remaining between them. Based on the CDR3 plus reference TRBV19 and TRBJ1-3, the full variable domain is DGGITQSPKYLFRKEGQNVTLSCEQNLNHDAMYWYRQDPGQGLRLIYYSQIVNDFQKGDIAEGYSVSREKKESFPLTVTSAQKNPTAFYLCASSQQGTGNTIYFGEGSWLTVV.

In this sample, this clone turned up a few times. The V and J genes are TRBV5-6 and TRBJ1-5; D call uncertain. V was trimmed by 3 bases and J by 5 bases, leaving 6 bases between them. Per germline, CDR1 SGHDT and CDR2 YYEEEE. There are 12 residues in the CDR3. CDR3 coding DNA: TGTGCCAGCAGCTATGGGGATCAGCCCCAGCATTTT. This encodes CASSYGDQPQHF. The full variable domain, its missing parts supplied by reference TRBV5-6 and TRBJ1-5, is DAGVTQSPTHLIKTRGQQVTLRCSPKSGHDTVSWYQQALGQGPQFIFQYYEEEERQRGNFPDRFSGHQFPNYSSELNVNALLLGDSALYLCASSYGDQPQHFGDGTRLSIL.

The chain employs TRBV6-5 and TRBJ1-6; D may be TRBD1 (5 bases). This CDR3 contains 14 residues. Trimming shortened V by 4 bases and J by 9 bases, and 13 bases separated the two germline ends. Germline assignment: CDR1 MNHEY and CDR2 SVGAGI. CDR3 DNA sequence: TGTGCCAGCAGTTCAGGGTCCCGGGGTTCACCCCTCCACTTT. Encoded protein: CASSSGSRGSPLHF.

The chain joins TRBV5-4 to TRBJ2-3; 12 bases map to TRBD2. V lost 3 bases to trimming and J lost 4 bases; unmatched junction nucleotides: 6. The germline gives CDR1 SGHNT, CDR2 YYREEE (reference sequence). The CDR3 is 16 residues long. CDR3 bases: TGTGCCAGCAGCTCCTTTCTAGCGGGGGGGCCAGATACGCAGTATTTT. It yields the protein CASSSFLAGGPDTQYF.

V usage is TRBV4-1 and J usage is TRBJ2-5; possible D gene TRBD2, 6 bases. CDR3 length: 14 amino acids. CDR1 is MGHRA, CDR2 YSYEKL, per germline. Trimming took 5 bases from V and 3 from J, leaving 13 bases between them. CDR3 protein: CASSSRLVEETQYF. CDR3 nucleotide sequence: TGCGCCAGCAGCTCCCGACTAGTAGAAGAGACCCAGTACTTC.

The rearrangement uses TRBV7-9 and TRBJ2-5; 10 nucleotides line up with TRBD1. J gave up 5 bases and V 5 bases, and 8 bases lay outside the gene matches. The CDR3 is made up of 15 amino acids. Germline V gives CDR1 SEHNR, CDR2 FQNEAQ (reference sequence). The CDR3 reads CASSPWTGGGETQYF. The CDR3 DNA sequence: TGTGCCAGCAGCCCGTGGACAGGGGGAGGTGAGACCCAGTACTTC.

The rearrangement joins TRBV27 to TRBJ1-5, with a possible D match to TRBD1 (5 bases). Trimming removed 6 bases from V and 4 bases from J, with 10 bases in between. This CDR3 has 13 residues. Per the germline V gene, CDR1 is MNHEY and CDR2 is SMNVEV (reference sequence). The CDR3 DNA is TGTGCCAGCAGCCGGGACCGAAATCAGCCCCAGCATTTT. Translating it yields CASSRDRNQPQHF.

The chain has TRBV4-1 and TRBJ2-2; possibly TRBD1 or TRBD2 for D (7 bases each). Germline V gene lookup returns CDR1 MGHRA and CDR2 YSYEKL. The length of the CDR3 is 19 residues. The V and J ends lost 0 bases and 4 bases respectively, with 21 bases between them. The CDR3 reads CASSQDGGLGGGITGELFF. The CDR3 DNA reads as TGCGCCAGCAGCCAAGATGGAGGACTAGGGGGCGGGATCACCGGGGAGCTGTTTTTT.

Only one count was recorded for this clone. The V gene is TRBV27, the J gene TRBJ1-5, with a tentative D call TRBD1 (6 bases). The CDR3 covers 15 residues. Per the germline V gene, CDR1 is MNHEY and CDR2 is SMNVEV (reference sequence). V was pared by 4 bases and J by 7 bases, with 17 bases between. Here the CDR3 reads CASSSVGTLGQPQHF. The CDR3 coding sequence is TGTGCCAGCAGTTCCGTCGGGACACTGGGGCAGCCCCAGCATTTT.

The chain recombines TRBV27 with TRBJ1-2, with D perhaps TRBD1 (6 bases). This CDR3 region has 16 residues. Trimming removed 5 bases from V and 4 bases from J, with 20 bases in between. CDR1 is MNHEY, CDR2 SMNVEV, per germline (reference sequence). In DNA form, the CDR3 reads TGTGCCAGCAGTCCGAGTTCAGGGGCCGCCTTCTATGGCTACACCTTC. Amino acids: CASSPSSGAAFYGYTF.

The CDR3 reads CASSQDRRGAQPQHF. The CDR3 DNA reads as TGCGCCAGCAGCCAAGATCGTAGGGGGGCACAGCCCCAGCATTTT. The chain couples TRBV4-3 to TRBJ1-5, with D possibly being TRBD1 (6 bases). This CDR3 spans 15 amino acids. Trimming took off 0 bases at V and 7 bases at J, with 13 bases between the two ends. Germline CDR1 LGHNA, CDR2 YSLEER.

In this sample, this clone turned up once. This sequence joins TRBV5-1 and TRBJ2-5; weak D call: TRBD1 (5 bases). Germline CDR1 SGHRS, CDR2 YFSETQ. V was trimmed by 0 bases and J by 5 bases, leaving 14 bases between them. The CDR3 consists of 15 residues. The CDR3 DNA reads TGCGCCAGCAGCTTGGCCGGCAGGGTGGAGGAGACCCAGTACTTC. Its translation: CASSLAGRVEETQYF.

About this clone: Relative to the germline gene, one junction end is altered; a read error may explain this. V is TRBV12-3 or TRBV12-4 and J is TRBJ2-3; 11 positions agree with TRBD2. The CDR3 has 13 residues. CDR3 nucleotide sequence: TGTGCCAGCAGTCTAGCGGGAGGCGATACGCAGTATTTT. It is translated as CASSLAGGDTQYF.